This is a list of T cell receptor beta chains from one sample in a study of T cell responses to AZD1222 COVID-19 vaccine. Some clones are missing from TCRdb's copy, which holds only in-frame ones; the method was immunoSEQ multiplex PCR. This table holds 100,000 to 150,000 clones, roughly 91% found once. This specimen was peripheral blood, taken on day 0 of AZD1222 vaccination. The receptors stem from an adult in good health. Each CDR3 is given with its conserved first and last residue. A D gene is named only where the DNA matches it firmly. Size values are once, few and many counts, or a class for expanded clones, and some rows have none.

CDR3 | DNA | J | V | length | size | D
CAISGQGGETQYF | TGTGCCATCAGTGGACAGGGTGGGGAGACCCAGTACTTC | TRBJ2-5 | TRBV10-3 | 13 | few | TRBD1
CASSPSGEKLFF | TGTGCCAGCTCACCCTCAGGTGAAAAACTGTTTTTT | TRBJ1-4 | TRBV18 | 12 | NA | NA
CASSEGQIYGYTF | TGCGCCAGCAGCGAGGGACAGATCTATGGCTACACCTTC | TRBJ1-2 | TRBV5-1 | 13 | NA | TRBD1
CASSLVLGGEQYF | TGTGCCAGCAGCTTAGTGCTTGGCGGCGAGCAGTACTTC | TRBJ2-7 | TRBV11-3 | 13 | NA | NA
CASSWLAPRARDNEQFF | TGTGCCAGCAGCTGGCTAGCGCCCCGGGCCAGGGACAATGAGCAGTTCTTC | TRBJ2-1 | TRBV5-6 | 17 | NA | NA
CASGGTGAYEQYF | TGTGCCAGCGGGGGGACAGGGGCTTACGAGCAGTACTTC | TRBJ2-7 | TRBV9 | 13 | NA | TRBD1
CASSPRGQTGPNQPQHF | TGTGCCAGCTCACCACGTGGGCAGACGGGGCCCAATCAGCCCCAGCATTTT | TRBJ1-5 | TRBV18 | 17 | NA | NA
CASSQGGTGDEKLFF | TGTGCCAGCAGCCAAGGTGGGACAGGGGACGAAAAACTGTTTTTT | TRBJ1-4 | TRBV3-1/TRBV3-2 | 15 | NA | TRBD1
CASSRDRDGGNTIYF | TGTGCCAGCAGTCGGGACAGGGACGGTGGAAACACCATATATTTT | TRBJ1-3 | TRBV6-5 | 15 | NA | TRBD1
CASSLEGGAQPQHF | TGTGCCAGCAGTTTAGAAGGGGGGGCTCAGCCCCAGCATTTT | TRBJ1-5 | TRBV28 | 14 | NA | NA
CASSEGQGGIYEQYF | TGTGCCAGCAGTGAAGGTCAGGGCGGGATATACGAGCAGTACTTC | TRBJ2-7 | TRBV6-1 | 15 | few | NA
CASSPRAGGRNSPLHF | TGTGCCAGCAGTCCCCGGGCAGGAGGTCGAAATTCACCCCTCCACTTT | TRBJ1-6 | TRBV27 | 16 | NA | NA
CASSLLGTSGGPTDTQYF | TGTGCCAGCAGCCTCCTGGGGACTAGCGGGGGGCCCACAGATACGCAGTATTTT | TRBJ2-3 | TRBV3-1/TRBV3-2 | 18 | NA | TRBD2
CASSSPAGAQHF | TGTGCCAGCAGCTCTCCAGCGGGGGCCCAGCATTTT | TRBJ1-5 | TRBV7-2 | 12 | NA | NA
CSAGQDYGYTF | TGCAGTGCTGGACAGGACTATGGCTACACCTTC | TRBJ1-2 | TRBV20-1 | 11 | NA | TRBD1
CASSEGTGESTGELFF | TGCGCCAGCAGTGAAGGTACGGGTGAGAGCACCGGGGAGCTGTTTTTT | TRBJ2-2 | TRBV10-1 | 16 | NA | NA
CSVMGTSGGFWNEQFF | TGCAGCGTTATGGGGACTAGCGGGGGTTTTTGGAATGAGCAGTTCTTC | TRBJ2-1 | TRBV29-1 | 16 | NA | TRBD2
CARSRWDRIYEQYF | TGTGCCAGGAGCCGTTGGGACAGAATCTACGAGCAGTACTTC | TRBJ2-7 | TRBV19 | 14 | NA | TRBD1
CASSLNTAEQYF | TGTGCCAGCAGCTTGAATACCGCCGAGCAGTACTTC | TRBJ2-7 | TRBV5-6 | 12 | NA | NA
CAVGTSTDTQYF | TGTGCAGTGGGGACTAGCACAGATACGCAGTATTTT | TRBJ2-3 | TRBV27 | 12 | NA | NA
CASSSGGGTSPHEQYF | TGTGCCAGCAGTTCGGGGGGTGGAACCAGCCCCCACGAGCAGTACTTC | TRBJ2-7 | TRBV6-2/TRBV6-3 | 16 | NA | TRBD2
CASTIMGAGNTIYF | TGTGCCAGTACCATAATGGGGGCTGGAAACACCATATATTTT | TRBJ1-3 | TRBV19 | 14 | NA | NA
CASSSTGDGNSPLHF | TGTGCCAGCAGTTCTACAGGGGACGGTAATTCACCCCTCCACTTT | TRBJ1-6 | TRBV27 | 15 | NA | TRBD1
CASRQGLSGYTF | TGTGCCAGCAGACAGGGATTAAGTGGCTACACCTTC | TRBJ1-2 | TRBV28 | 12 | NA | NA
CASSPRAGEADTQYF | TGTGCCAGCAGCCCCAGGGCCGGGGAGGCAGATACGCAGTATTTT | TRBJ2-3 | TRBV7-3 | 15 | NA | NA
CSAPGTYGYTF | TGCAGTGCTCCTGGGACATATGGCTACACCTTC | TRBJ1-2 | TRBV20-1 | 11 | NA | NA
CASSLSTQGVGSPLHF | TGCGCCAGCAGCTTATCTACACAGGGGGTTGGTTCACCCCTCCACTTT | TRBJ1-6 | TRBV5-1 | 16 | NA | TRBD1
CASSITGGEEKLFF | TGTGCCAGCAGCATCACAGGGGGAGAAGAAAAACTGTTTTTT | TRBJ1-4 | TRBV7-9 | 14 | NA | TRBD1
CASSYGTYTYNEQFF | TGTGCCAGCAGTTACGGGACATACACCTACAATGAGCAGTTCTTC | TRBJ2-1 | TRBV6-5 | 15 | NA | NA
CASKGIGGMGGYTF | TGTGCCAGCAAAGGGATAGGGGGCATGGGTGGCTACACCTTC | TRBJ1-2 | TRBV2 | 14 | NA | TRBD1
CASSPPGGRETQYF | TGTGCCAGCAGCCCCCCGGGGGGGAGAGAGACCCAGTACTTC | TRBJ2-5 | TRBV7-2 | 14 | NA | TRBD2